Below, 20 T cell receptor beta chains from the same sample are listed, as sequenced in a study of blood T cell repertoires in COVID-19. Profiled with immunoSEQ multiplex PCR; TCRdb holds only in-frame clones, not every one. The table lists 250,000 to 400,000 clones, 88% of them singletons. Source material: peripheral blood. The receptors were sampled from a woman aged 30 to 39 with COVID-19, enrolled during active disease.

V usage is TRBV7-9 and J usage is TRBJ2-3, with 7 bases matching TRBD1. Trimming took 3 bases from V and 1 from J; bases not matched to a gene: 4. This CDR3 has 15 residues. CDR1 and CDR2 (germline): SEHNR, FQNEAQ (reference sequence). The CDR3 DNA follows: TGTGCCAGCAGCTTTAACACAGGGGGCACAGATACGCAGTATTTT. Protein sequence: CASSFNTGGTDTQYF.

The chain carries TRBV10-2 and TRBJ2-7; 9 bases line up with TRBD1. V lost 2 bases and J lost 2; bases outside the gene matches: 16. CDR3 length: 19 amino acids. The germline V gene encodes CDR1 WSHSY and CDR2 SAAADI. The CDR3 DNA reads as TGCGCCAGCAGTGAGACGCTCCGCTATGGGACAGGGATGACCTACGAGCAGTACGTC. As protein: CASSETLRYGTGMTYEQYV.

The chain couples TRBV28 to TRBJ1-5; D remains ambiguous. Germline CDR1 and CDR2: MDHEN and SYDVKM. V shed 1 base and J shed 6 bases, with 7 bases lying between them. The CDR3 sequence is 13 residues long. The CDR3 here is CASSLLAVQPQHF. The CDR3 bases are TGTGCCAGCAGTTTATTGGCCGTTCAGCCCCAGCATTTT.

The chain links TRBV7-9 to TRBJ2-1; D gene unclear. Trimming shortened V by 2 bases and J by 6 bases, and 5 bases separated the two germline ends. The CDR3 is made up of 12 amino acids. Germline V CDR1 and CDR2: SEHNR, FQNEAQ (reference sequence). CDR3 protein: CASSLLSNEQFF. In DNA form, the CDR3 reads TGTGCCAGCAGCTTACTAAGCAATGAGCAGTTCTTC.

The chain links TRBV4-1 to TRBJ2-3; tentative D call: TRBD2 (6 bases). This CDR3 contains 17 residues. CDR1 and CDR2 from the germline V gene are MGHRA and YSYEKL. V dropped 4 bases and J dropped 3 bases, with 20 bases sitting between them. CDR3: CASSPPGASVGTDTQYF. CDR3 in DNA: TGCGCCAGCAGCCCACCCGGGGCTAGCGTAGGTACAGATACGCAGTATTTT.

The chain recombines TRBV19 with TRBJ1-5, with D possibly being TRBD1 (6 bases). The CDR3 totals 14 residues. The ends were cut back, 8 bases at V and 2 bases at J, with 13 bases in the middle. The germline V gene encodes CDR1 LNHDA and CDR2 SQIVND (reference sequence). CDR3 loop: CASCLQGRNQPQHF. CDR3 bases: TGTGCCAGTTGCCTACAGGGCCGCAATCAGCCCCAGCATTTT.

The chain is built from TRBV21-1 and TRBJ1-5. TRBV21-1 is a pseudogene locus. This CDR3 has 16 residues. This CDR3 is CASSKEEIGGRQPQHF. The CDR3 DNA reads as TGTGCCAGCAGCAAAGAGGAGATCGGGGGAAGGCAGCCCCAGCATTTT.

The DNA of the CDR3 is TGTGCCAGCAGCCAATCCTTACAGGCTGATCAGCCCCAGCATTTT. Translation gives CASSQSLQADQPQHF. V usage is TRBV3-1 (or the pseudogene TRBV3-2) and J usage is TRBJ1-5; tentative D call: TRBD1 (5 bases). The germline V gene encodes CDR1 LGHDT and CDR2 YNNKEL (reference sequence). The CDR3 has 15 amino acids. V was pared by 2 bases and J by 5 bases, with 13 bases between.

The CDR3, as DNA: TGTGCCAGCAGCCAAGCGACAGGGAGATACTATGGCTACACCTTC. Protein sequence: CASSQATGRYYGYTF. The chain couples TRBV3-1 (or the pseudogene TRBV3-2) to TRBJ1-2; TRBD1 aligns across 7 bases. The CDR3 loop spans 15 amino acids. J gave up 3 bases and V 1 base, and 5 bases lay outside the gene matches. The V gene's germline CDR1 is LGHDT and CDR2 YNNKEL (reference sequence).

CDR3 loop: CASSSQGLREAFF. The CDR3 DNA follows: TGTGCCAGCAGTTCTCAGGGGCTAAGGGAAGCTTTCTTT. V is TRBV11-2 and J is TRBJ1-1; TRBD1 is a possible D gene (6 bases). Germline CDR1 is SGHAT and CDR2 is FQNNGV. Trimming left V 6 bases short and J 8 bases short, with 16 bases between. The CDR3 extends over 13 amino acids.

The CDR3 is CAWVHWGGGNSPLHF. The CDR3 DNA reads TGTGCCTGGGTACACTGGGGTGGCGGGAATTCACCCCTCCACTTT. V usage is TRBV30 and J usage is TRBJ1-6; D gene ambiguous. Trimming took 5 bases from V and 7 from J, leaving 18 bases between them. CDR3 length equals 15 residues. From germline, CDR1 is GTSNPN and CDR2 SVGIG (reference sequence).

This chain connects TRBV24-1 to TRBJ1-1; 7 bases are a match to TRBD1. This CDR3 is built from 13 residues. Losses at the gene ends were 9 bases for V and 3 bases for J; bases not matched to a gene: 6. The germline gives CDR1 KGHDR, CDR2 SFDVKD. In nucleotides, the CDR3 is TGTGCCACCCGGCAGGGGGTGTACACTGAAGCTTTCTTT. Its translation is CATRQGVYTEAFF.

In DNA, the CDR3 is TGTGCCACCAGTGACCACAGGGGATTGCGGGGCTACACCTTC. Translation: CATSDHRGLRGYTF. The chain carries TRBV24-1 and TRBJ1-2; 7 nucleotides align to TRBD1. Per the germline V gene, CDR1 is KGHDR and CDR2 is SFDVKD. J gave up 8 bases and V 4 bases, and 9 bases lay outside the gene matches. This CDR3 has 14 amino acids.

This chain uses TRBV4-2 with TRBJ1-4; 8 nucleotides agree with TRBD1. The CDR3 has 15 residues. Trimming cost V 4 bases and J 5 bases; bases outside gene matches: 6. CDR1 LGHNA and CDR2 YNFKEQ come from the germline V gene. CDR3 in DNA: TGTGCCAGCAGCCTATGGACAGGGCCGAATGAAAAACTGTTTTTT. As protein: CASSLWTGPNEKLFF.

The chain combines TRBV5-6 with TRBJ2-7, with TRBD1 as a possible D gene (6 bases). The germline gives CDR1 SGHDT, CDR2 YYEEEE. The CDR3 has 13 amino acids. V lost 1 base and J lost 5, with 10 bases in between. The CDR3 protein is CASSLNRVHEQYF. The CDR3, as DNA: TGTGCCAGCAGCTTGAACAGGGTGCACGAGCAGTACTTC.

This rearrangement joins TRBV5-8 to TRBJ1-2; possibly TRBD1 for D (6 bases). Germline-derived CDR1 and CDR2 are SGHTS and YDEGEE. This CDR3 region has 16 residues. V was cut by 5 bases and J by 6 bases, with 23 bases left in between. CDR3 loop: CASSFRTGLGRDGYTF. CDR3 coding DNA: TGTGCCAGCAGTTTCAGAACAGGGCTCGGTAGAGATGGCTACACCTTC.

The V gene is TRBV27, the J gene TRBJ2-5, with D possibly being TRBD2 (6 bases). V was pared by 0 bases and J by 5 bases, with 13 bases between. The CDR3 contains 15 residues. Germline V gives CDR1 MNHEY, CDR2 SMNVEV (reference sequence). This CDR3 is CASSLSRGLGETQYF. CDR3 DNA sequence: TGTGCCAGCAGTTTATCGCGGGGCTTAGGGGAGACCCAGTACTTC.

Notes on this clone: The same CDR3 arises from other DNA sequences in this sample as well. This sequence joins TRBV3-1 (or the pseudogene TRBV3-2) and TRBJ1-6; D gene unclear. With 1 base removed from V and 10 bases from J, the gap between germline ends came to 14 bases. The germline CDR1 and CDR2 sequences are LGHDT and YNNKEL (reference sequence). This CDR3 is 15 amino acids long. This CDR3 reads CASSQGTGYGSPLHF. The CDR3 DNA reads TGTGCCAGCAGCCAAGGGACGGGGTACGGGTCACCCCTCCACTTT.

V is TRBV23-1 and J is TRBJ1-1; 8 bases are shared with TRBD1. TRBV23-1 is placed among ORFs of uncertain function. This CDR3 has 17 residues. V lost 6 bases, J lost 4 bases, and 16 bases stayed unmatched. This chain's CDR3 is CASSLGTGNRVGTEAFF. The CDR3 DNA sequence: TGCGCCAGCAGCCTCGGGACAGGAAATCGGGTGGGCACTGAAGCTTTCTTT.

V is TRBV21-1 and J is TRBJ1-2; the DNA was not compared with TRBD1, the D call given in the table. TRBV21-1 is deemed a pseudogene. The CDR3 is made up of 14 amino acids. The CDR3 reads CASSKVGRAYRYTF. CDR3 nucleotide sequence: TGTGCCAGCAGCAAAGTCGGCAGGGCCTATCGCTACACCTTC.